This section outlines one T cell receptor beta chain sequence together with its context. Its antigen remains unidentified. The sample belongs to a study of blood T cells in healthy people across ages. The V end lost 5 bases, the J end lost 11 bases, and 30 bases lay between the germline ends. The germline V gene encodes CDR1 DFQATT and CDR2 SNEGSKA (reference sequence). The CDR3 contains 16 residues. Study results and caveats: Not knowing donor CMV status may have confounded expanded clonotype changes. Those diversity estimates obtained from one million T cells were thought to be underestimates.

Ranging in age from about 6 to 100, the donors were healthy Caucasian individuals from Russia. A second about 7 to 12 cycle PCR used barcoded and J-beta primers. Every cDNA was tagged by a template-switch adaptor with 12 random nucleotides. TCRdb reprocessed the 5' RACE reads with MiXCR, giving one entry per CDR3 protein. The sample has over a million distinct CDR3 sequences, more than 35% seen once. Sequencing was done on a sample of blood. The receptor's source is a woman aged 60-70 years in good health. This chain joins TRBV20-1 and TRBJ2-5, with D perhaps matching TRBD1 or TRBD2 (6 bases each). CDR3 in DNA: TGCAGTGCTCCTCCCTTAGCGTCGGGGGCGCACAATGAGCAGTACTTC. This encodes CSAPPLASGAHNEQYF.